One TCR beta chain is described in this entry. Trimming removed 5 bases at V and 3 bases at J, with 9 bases between. Germline lookup yields CDR1 MGHDK and CDR2 SYGVNS. The CDR3 has 13 amino acids. The data stem from a study of blood T cell repertoires in COVID-19. Recruited during active infection, patients (from Seattle) were subsequently followed longitudinally. The protocol was immunoSEQ multiplex PCR, while the TCRdb copy is restricted to in-frame clones and leaves out a portion. Of 100,000 to 150,000 clones listed, around 74% are singletons. The chain is built from TRBV25-1 and TRBJ2-3, with D possibly TRBD2 on 6 matching bases. The source material was peripheral blood. The clonotype was recovered from a man aged 80 or over with COVID-19, enrolled during active disease. The CDR3 reads CASSWAGTDTQYF. The CDR3 region has the DNA TGTGCCAGCAGTTGGGCGGGAACAGATACGCAGTATTTT.